One and the same sample provided the 10 T cell receptor beta chains below, sequenced in a study of T cells in women clearing cervical HPV infection (dated by TCRdb to 2016 to 2019). Libraries came from the immunoSEQ multiplex PCR assay. TCRdb took over this immuneACCESS table, retaining in-frame rearrangements with V and J assigned. Such tables are incomplete; in checked studies, under half of the missing clones stem from an unresolved V gene, and the remainder is unexplained. The table for this sample shows about 31,000 clones. The ten biggest clones cover about 3.4% of the sample. The specimen was blood buffy coat. Source of these receptors: a woman aged 18 to 75 with a cervical HPV16 infection that either progressed to CIN3+ or cleared (not recorded which).

Notes on this clone: The read ends 3 residues shy of where the CDR3 ends; the end is completed using the germline J gene. This sequence joins TRBV6-4 and TRBJ2-1; possible D gene TRBD2, 7 bases. V was pared by 2 bases and J by 8 bases, with 16 bases between. Germline CDR1 and CDR2: MRHNA and SNTAGT. This CDR3 has 15 amino acids. The DNA read from the CDR3 is TGTGCCAGCAGTGACAGGGGGGGTTGGGGCGATGAG. Residues: CASSDRGGWGDE. The entire CDR3 sequence reads CASSDRGGWGDEQFF.

A word on this clone: The read ends 3 residues shy of where the CDR3 ends; the end is completed using the germline J gene. The rearrangement uses TRBV7-2 and TRBJ1-2; D is perhaps TRBD1 (6 bases). The CDR3 is 12 amino acids. The germline gives CDR1 SGHTA, CDR2 FQGNSA. The V and J ends lost 5 bases and 5 bases respectively, with 9 bases between them. Incomplete CDR3 DNA: TGTGCCAGCAGCATACAGGGTTATGGC. Protein: CASSIQGYG. The full CDR3 sequence reads CASSIQGYGYTF.

About this clone: The CDR3 end falls 3 residues outside the read, so it is completed with the germline J gene. V is TRBV19 and J is TRBJ2-3; D gene ambiguous. CDR1 LNHDA and CDR2 SQIVND come from the germline V gene (reference sequence). Trimming shortened V by 2 bases and J by 1 base, and 10 bases separated the two germline ends. This CDR3 contains 15 residues. CDR3 sequence: CASSIRAIGTDTQYF. The part of the CDR3 DNA that was read is TGTGCCAGTAGTATAAGGGCAATCGGCACAGATACG.

CDR3 sequence: CSAIRGTNTEAFF. The DNA read from the CDR3 is TGCAGTGCTATAAGGGGGACGAACACTGAA. The chain combines TRBV20-1 with TRBJ1-1; D possibly corresponds to TRBD1 (6 bases). The read ends 3 residues early relative to the CDR3; the germline J gene fills the gap. The CDR3 is made up of 13 amino acids. CDR1 DFQATT and CDR2 SNEGSKA come from the germline V gene (reference sequence). Trimming took 4 bases from V and 1 from J, leaving 10 bases between them.

Comment on this clone: Sequencing ends 3 residues short of the CDR3 end; the germline J gene provides the rest. V usage is TRBV20-1 and J usage is TRBJ1-1; perhaps TRBD1 as D (5 bases). The germline V and J ends were trimmed by 8 bases and 1 base, with 8 bases remaining between them. The CDR3 spans 11 residues. CDR1 DFQATT and CDR2 SNEGSKA come from the germline V gene (reference sequence). CDR3 DNA, as far as it was read: TGCAGTACCGACAGGAACACTGAA. This encodes CSTDRNTE. In full, the CDR3 is CSTDRNTEAFF.

In the case of this clone: The CDR3 is cut off 3 residues early in the read; its end comes from the germline J gene. The chain recombines TRBV10-3 with TRBJ1-2; 11 bases map to TRBD1. CDR3 size: 14 residues. The ends lost 6 bases at V and 4 bases at J; junction bases unmatched: 4. Germline V gene sequence: CDR1 ENHRY, CDR2 SYGVKD. This CDR3 reads CAIRDRGRIYGYTF. CDR3 DNA, as far as it was read: TGTGCCATCAGGGACAGGGGGCGGATCTATGGC.

As regards this clone: The read ends 3 residues before the CDR3 terminus; that terminus is restored from the germline J gene. The rearrangement links TRBV30 to TRBJ2-4; D is perhaps TRBD1 (6 bases). Germline assignment: CDR1 GTSNPN and CDR2 SVGIG (reference sequence). The CDR3 runs to 12 residues. The CDR3 loop is CAWTGVNYGQYF. The part of the CDR3 DNA that was read is TGTGCCTGGACAGGGGTTAACTATGGT.

About this clone: The missing CDR3 end, 3 residues past where the read stops, is filled in from the germline J gene. V and J are TRBV20-1 and TRBJ1-2; weak D call: TRBD1 (6 bases). Germline V gene data show CDR1 as DFQATT and CDR2 as SNEGSKA (reference sequence). The CDR3 length is 16 residues. The CDR3 is CSARLAGDRDKNIYTF. The DNA read from the CDR3 is TGCAGTGCAAGACTAGCGGGGGATAGGGACAAAAACATC.

CDR3: CSASEWLATGDEQFF. Incomplete CDR3 DNA: TGCAGTGCTAGTGAATGGCTAGCGACAGGGGATGAG. The chain carries TRBV20-1 and TRBJ2-1, with TRBD1 identical over 8 bases. Read data end 3 residues before the CDR3 end; the end is taken from the germline J gene. In germline, CDR1 is DFQATT, CDR2 SNEGSKA (reference sequence). With 3 bases clipped from V and 8 bases from J, the junction kept 12 bases outside the gene matches. The CDR3 is 15 amino acids.

This chain's CDR3 is CASSFVQLSYDYTF. The DNA read from the CDR3 is TGTGCCAGCAGTTTCGTTCAACTTTCCTACGAC. The genes are TRBV6-2 or TRBV6-3 and TRBJ1-2; D uncertain. With the read ending 3 residues before the CDR3 end, the germline J gene is used to fill in that end. The CDR3 totals 14 residues. Germline CDR1 reads MNHEY; CDR2 reads SVGEGT.